The subject of this entry is one T cell receptor beta chain. The sample is drawn from a study of CD8 T cells in Susac syndrome. Per the germline V gene, CDR1 is SGHTA and CDR2 is FQGTGA. The CDR3 is made up of 14 amino acids. J gave up 9 bases and V 9 bases, and 11 bases lay outside the gene matches. CD8+ and CD4+ T cells from blood underwent TCR beta sequencing, which was carried out in a high-throughput format. TEMRA cells were FACS-enriched and CD8+ and CD4+ T cells negatively isolated. Reverse transcription of about 0.5 to 1 ug RNA used random hexamers. Across 54 Vbeta and 13 Jbeta, TCR beta CDR3 was amplified with immunoSEQ multiplex PCR. One entry per CDR3 protein results from TCRdb running MiXCR on the immunoSEQ multiplex PCR reads. Of fewer than 350,000 distinct CDR3 sequences in the sample, 92% were seen once.

The chain combines TRBV7-3 with TRBJ2-1; 10 bases fit TRBD2. The source is a human donor with multiple sclerosis. Sequencing input: CD4+ T cells from PBMCs. CDR3 coding DNA: TGTGCCAGTCCCGCCGAGCGGGAGGGCCCTGAGCAGTTCTTC. Encoded protein: CASPAEREGPEQFF.